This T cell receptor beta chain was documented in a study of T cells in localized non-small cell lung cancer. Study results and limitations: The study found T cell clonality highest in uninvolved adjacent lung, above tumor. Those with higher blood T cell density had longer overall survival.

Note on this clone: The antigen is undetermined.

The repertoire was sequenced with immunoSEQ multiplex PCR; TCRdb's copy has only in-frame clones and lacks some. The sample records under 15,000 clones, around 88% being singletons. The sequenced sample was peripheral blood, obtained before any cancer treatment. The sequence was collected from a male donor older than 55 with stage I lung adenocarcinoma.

This chain's CDR3 is CASSYSRVPGELFF. The CDR3 coding sequence is TGTGCCAGCAGTTACTCGAGAGTTCCCGGGGAGCTGTTTTTT. This chain uses TRBV6-5 with TRBJ2-2; D not resolved. The germline V gene has CDR1 MNHEY and CDR2 SVGAGI. V was cut by 0 bases and J by 6 bases, with 8 bases left in between. CDR3 length: 14 residues.